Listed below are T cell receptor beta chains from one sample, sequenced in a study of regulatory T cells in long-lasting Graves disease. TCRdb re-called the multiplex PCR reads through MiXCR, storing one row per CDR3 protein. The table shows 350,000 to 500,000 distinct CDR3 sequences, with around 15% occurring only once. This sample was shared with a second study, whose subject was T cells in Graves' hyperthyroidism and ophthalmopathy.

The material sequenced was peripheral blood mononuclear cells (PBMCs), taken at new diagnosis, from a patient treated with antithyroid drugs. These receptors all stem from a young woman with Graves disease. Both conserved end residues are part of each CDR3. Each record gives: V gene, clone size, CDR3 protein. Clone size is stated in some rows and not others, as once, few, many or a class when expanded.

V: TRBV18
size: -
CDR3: CASSLKGTSSSYEQYF

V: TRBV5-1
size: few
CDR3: CASSLGVGGNYGYTF

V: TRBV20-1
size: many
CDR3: CSALRTASIYEQYF

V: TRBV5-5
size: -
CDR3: CASSLMIAEETQYF

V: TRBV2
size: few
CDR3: CASSRLAGGFYEQYF

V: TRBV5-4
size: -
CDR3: CASSPIGGAYGYTF

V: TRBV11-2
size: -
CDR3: CASASGQGTRETQYF

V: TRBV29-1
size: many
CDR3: CSVARRLAGETQYF

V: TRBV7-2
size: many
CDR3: CASTRGDTQYF

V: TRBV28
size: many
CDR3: CASSVGLAADTQYF

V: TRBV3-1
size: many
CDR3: CASSPGEQGFTEAFF

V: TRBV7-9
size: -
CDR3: CASSFFEGPQTREFF

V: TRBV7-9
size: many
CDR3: CASSEGLGWDLIQLF

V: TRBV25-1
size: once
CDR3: CASSDQMTSGSRNEQFF

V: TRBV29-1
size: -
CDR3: CSVMTDRNSPLHF

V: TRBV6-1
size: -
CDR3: CATDLNRGFTDTQYF

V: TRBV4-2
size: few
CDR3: CASSQEVWGAGELFF

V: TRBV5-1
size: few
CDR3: CASSPSRQGGDSPLHF